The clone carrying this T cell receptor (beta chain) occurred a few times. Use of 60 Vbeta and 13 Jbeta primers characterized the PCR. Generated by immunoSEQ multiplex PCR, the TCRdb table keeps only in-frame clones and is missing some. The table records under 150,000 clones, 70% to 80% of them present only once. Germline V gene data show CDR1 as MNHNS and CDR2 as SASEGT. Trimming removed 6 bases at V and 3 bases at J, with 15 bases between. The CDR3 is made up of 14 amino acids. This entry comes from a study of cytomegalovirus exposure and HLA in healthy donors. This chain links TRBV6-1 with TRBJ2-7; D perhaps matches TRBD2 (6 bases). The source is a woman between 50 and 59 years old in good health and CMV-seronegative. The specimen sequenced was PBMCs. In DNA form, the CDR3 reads TGTGCCAGCAGGACTGGGGGAGGATTCTACGAGCAGTACTTC. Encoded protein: CASRTGGGFYEQYF.